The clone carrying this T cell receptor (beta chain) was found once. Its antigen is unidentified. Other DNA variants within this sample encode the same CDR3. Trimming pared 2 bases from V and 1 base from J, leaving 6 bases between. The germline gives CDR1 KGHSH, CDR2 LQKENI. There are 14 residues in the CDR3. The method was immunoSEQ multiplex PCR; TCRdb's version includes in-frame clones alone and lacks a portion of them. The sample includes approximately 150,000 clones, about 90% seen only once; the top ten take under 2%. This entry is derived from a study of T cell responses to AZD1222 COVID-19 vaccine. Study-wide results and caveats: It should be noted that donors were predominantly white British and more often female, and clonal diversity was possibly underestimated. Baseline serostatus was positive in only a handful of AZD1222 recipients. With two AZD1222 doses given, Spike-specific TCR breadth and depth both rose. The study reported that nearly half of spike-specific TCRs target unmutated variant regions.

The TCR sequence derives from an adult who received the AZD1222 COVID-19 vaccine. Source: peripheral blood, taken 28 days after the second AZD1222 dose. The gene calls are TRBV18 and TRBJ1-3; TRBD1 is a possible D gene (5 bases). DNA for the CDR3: TGTGCCAGCTCACCAGGGGGTTCTGGAAACACCATATATTTT. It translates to CASSPGGSGNTIYF.